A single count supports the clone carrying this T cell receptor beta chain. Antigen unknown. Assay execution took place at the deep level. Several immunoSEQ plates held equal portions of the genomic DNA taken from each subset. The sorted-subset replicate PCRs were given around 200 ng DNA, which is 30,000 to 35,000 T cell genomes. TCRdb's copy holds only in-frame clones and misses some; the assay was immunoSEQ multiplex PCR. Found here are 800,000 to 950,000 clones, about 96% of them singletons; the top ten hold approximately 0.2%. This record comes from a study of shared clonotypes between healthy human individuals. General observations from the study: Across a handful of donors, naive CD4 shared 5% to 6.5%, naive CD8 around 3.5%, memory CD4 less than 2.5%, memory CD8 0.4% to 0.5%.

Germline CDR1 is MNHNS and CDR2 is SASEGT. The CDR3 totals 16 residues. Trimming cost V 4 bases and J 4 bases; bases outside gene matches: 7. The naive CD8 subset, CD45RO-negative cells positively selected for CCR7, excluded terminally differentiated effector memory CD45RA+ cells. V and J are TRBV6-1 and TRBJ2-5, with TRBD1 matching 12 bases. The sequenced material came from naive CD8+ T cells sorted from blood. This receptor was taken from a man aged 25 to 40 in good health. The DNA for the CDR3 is TGTGCCAGCAGTGTTATCGGGACAGGGGGCTTAGAGACCCAGTACTTC. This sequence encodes CASSVIGTGGLETQYF.